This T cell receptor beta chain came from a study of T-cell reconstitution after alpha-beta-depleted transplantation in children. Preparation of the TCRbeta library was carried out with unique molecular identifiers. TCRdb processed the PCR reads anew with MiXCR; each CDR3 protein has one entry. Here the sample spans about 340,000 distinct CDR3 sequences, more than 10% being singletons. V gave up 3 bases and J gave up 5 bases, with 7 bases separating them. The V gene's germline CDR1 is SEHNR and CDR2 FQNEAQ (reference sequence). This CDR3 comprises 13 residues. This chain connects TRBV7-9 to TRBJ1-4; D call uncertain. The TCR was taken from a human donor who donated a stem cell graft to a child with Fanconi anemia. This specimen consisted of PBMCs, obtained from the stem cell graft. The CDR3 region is CASSFGVNEKLFF. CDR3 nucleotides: TGTGCCAGCAGCTTCGGCGTAAATGAAAAACTGTTTTTT.